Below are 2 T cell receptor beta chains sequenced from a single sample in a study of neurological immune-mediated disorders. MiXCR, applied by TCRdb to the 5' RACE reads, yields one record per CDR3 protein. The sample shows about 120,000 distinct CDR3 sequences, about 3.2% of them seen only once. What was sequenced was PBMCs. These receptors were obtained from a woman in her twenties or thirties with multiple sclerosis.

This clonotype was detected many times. In nucleotides, the CDR3 is TGTGCCAGCAGTTACTTTGGAAAGGGGGCCGGCGGGGAGCTGTTTTTT. It specifies CASSYFGKGAGGELFF. The chain recombines TRBV6-2 or TRBV6-3 with TRBJ2-2; 7 bases align to TRBD1. Trimming removed 1 base from V and 7 bases from J; junction bases left unmatched: 9. Germline-derived CDR1 and CDR2 are MNHEY and SVGEGT. The CDR3 has 16 residues.

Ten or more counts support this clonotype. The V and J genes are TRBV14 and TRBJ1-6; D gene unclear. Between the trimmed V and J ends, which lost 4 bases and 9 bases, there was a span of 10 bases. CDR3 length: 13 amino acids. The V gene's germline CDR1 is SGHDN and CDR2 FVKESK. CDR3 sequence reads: CASSLHGSSPLHF. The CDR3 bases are TGTGCCAGCAGCCTACATGGGAGTTCACCCCTCCACTTT.